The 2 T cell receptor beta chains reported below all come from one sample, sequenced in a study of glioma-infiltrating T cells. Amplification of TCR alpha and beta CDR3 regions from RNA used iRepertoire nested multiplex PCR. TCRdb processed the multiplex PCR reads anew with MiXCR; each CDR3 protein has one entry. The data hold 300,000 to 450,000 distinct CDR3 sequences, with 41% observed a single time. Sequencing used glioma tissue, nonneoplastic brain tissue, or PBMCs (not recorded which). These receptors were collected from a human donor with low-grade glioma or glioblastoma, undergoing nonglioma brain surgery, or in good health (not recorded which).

The CDR3 region is CASSDRPFSYEQYF. Written as DNA, the CDR3 is TGTGCCAGCAGCGACAGGCCTTTCTCCTACGAGCAGTACTTC. The chain links TRBV11-2 to TRBJ2-7, with D perhaps matching TRBD1 (6 bases). Germline lookup yields CDR1 SGHAT and CDR2 FQNNGV. Trimming shortened V by 5 bases and J by 0 bases, and 11 bases separated the two germline ends. The CDR3 spans 14 residues.

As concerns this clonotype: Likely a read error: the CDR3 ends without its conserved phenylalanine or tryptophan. For the CDR3, the DNA is TGTGCCAGCAGCTTAAGTGAGAACTCCTACGAGCAGTACCTC. Translated: CASSLSENSYEQYL. This chain connects TRBV7-9 to TRBJ2-7; D gene ambiguous. Germline V gene lookup returns CDR1 SEHNR and CDR2 FQNEAQ (reference sequence). The CDR3 has 14 amino acids. Trimming removed 2 bases at V and 0 bases at J, with 8 bases between.